A selection of T cell receptor beta chains follows, all from one sample in a study of blood T cell repertoires in COVID-19. Generated by immunoSEQ multiplex PCR, the TCRdb table keeps only in-frame clones and is missing some. Of about 250,000 clones listed, over 70% are singletons. The material sequenced was peripheral blood. These receptor sequences come from an elderly man with acute or convalescent COVID-19. The CDR3 runs from the conserved cysteine through the conserved F or W. A D gene is named only where the DNA matches it firmly. Not all rows give a size; the values are once, few, many and, for expanded clones, a class.

cdr3_length,d_call,v_call,j_call,clone_size,cdr3_aa,cdr3_nt
11,-,TRBV5-1,TRBJ2-1,-,CASSLSNEQFF,TGCGCCAGCAGCTTATCTAATGAGCAGTTCTTC
13,-,TRBV18,TRBJ1-1,-,CASSPSRDTEAFF,TGTGCCAGCTCACCGAGCAGGGACACTGAAGCTTTCTTT
15,TRBD2,TRBV5-1,TRBJ2-3,-,CASTFSPGGTDTQYF,TGCGCCAGCACCTTCAGCCCGGGGGGGACAGATACGCAGTATTTT
15,-,TRBV11-2,TRBJ2-7,-,CASSLAEGSPYEQYF,TGTGCCAGCAGCTTAGCGGAGGGGAGCCCCTACGAGCAGTACTTC
13,-,TRBV7-9,TRBJ2-5,-,CASSGTEQETQYF,TGTGCCAGCAGCGGAACGGAGCAAGAGACCCAGTACTTC
15,-,TRBV19,TRBJ2-1,once,CASSIQSTLYNEQFF,TGTGCCAGTAGTATACAATCTACCCTTTACAATGAGCAGTTCTTC
15,TRBD2,TRBV9,TRBJ2-1,-,CASTRLAGEDNEQFF,TGTGCCAGCACCCGACTAGCGGGGGAGGACAATGAGCAGTTCTTC
18,TRBD1,TRBV10-3,TRBJ2-6,-,CAISESGQGVPGANVLTF,TGTGCCATCAGTGAGTCAGGGCAGGGGGTCCCTGGGGCCAACGTCCTGACTTTC
15,-,TRBV2,TRBJ2-1,few,CASSELRGPYNEQFF,TGTGCCAGCAGTGAATTGCGGGGGCCCTACAATGAGCAGTTCTTC
16,TRBD2,TRBV4-2,TRBJ2-7,once,CASSQDTGGSSYEQYF,TGTGCCAGCAGCCAAGATACCGGCGGGAGCTCCTACGAGCAGTACTTC
18,-,TRBV5-4,TRBJ1-2,-,CASSLGGGDPSLNYGYTF,TGTGCCAGCAGCTTGGGGGGGGGCGACCCATCACTCAACTATGGCTACACCTTC
12,TRBD2,TRBV7-9,TRBJ2-1,-,CASSSGTRWPFF,TGTGCCAGCAGCTCCGGGACTAGGTGGCCGTTCTTC
14,TRBD1,TRBV6-5,TRBJ1-5,-,CASSVDRGSQPQHF,TGTGCCAGCAGCGTTGACAGGGGTAGCCAGCCCCAGCATTTT
15,TRBD1,TRBV7-9,TRBJ1-2,-,CASSLGDRGHYGYTF,TGTGCCAGCAGCTTAGGGGACAGGGGACACTATGGCTACACCTTC
12,-,TRBV29-1,TRBJ2-5,-,CSADGYQETQYF,TGCAGCGCCGACGGGTACCAAGAGACCCAGTACTTC
16,-,TRBV29-1,TRBJ1-1,-,CSAQRGGGGQNTEAFF,TGCAGCGCCCAGAGGGGCGGCGGGGGGCAAAACACTGAAGCTTTCTTT
17,TRBD2,TRBV3-1/TRBV3-2,TRBJ2-1,-,CASSRGGSGGPYNEQFF,TGTGCCAGCAGCAGAGGCGGAAGCGGGGGACCCTACAATGAGCAGTTCTTC
15,-,TRBV7-8,TRBJ1-6,-,CASSGQTGFNSPLHF,TGTGCCAGCAGCGGCCAAACAGGGTTTAATTCACCCCTCCACTTT
15,TRBD1,TRBV3-1/TRBV3-2,TRBJ1-2,-,CASSQGPGQAYGYTF,TGTGCCAGCAGCCAAGGCCCGGGACAGGCTTATGGCTACACCTTC
13,TRBD1,TRBV12-3/TRBV12-4,TRBJ1-2,-,CASSPTGGIGYTF,TGTGCCAGCAGTCCCACAGGGGGCATTGGCTACACCTTC
17,TRBD2,TRBV3-1/TRBV3-2,TRBJ2-1,once,CASSQGGAAGGPYEQFF,TGTGCCAGCAGCCAAGGTGGGGCGGCGGGGGGGCCTTATGAGCAGTTCTTC
14,TRBD1,TRBV5-1,TRBJ1-5,-,CASSLGTENQPQHF,TGCGCCAGCAGCTTAGGGACAGAAAATCAGCCCCAGCATTTT
15,TRBD2,TRBV29-1,TRBJ2-5,-,CSVAPTSGGAETQYF,TGCAGCGTTGCCCCGACTAGCGGGGGGGCGGAGACCCAGTACTTC
13,TRBD2,TRBV19,TRBJ2-2,-,CATAGVPTGELFF,TGTGCCACCGCGGGGGTCCCCACCGGGGAGCTGTTTTTT
17,TRBD2,TRBV28,TRBJ2-3,-,CASRGSFSSGSTDTQYF,TGTGCCAGCAGGGGTTCGTTCTCTAGCGGGAGCACAGATACGCAGTATTTT
14,TRBD2,TRBV10-3,TRBJ2-7,-,CAISVGGRFNEQYF,TGTGCCATCAGTGTGGGCGGGAGGTTTAACGAGCAGTACTTC
14,-,TRBV28,TRBJ1-1,-,CASSYGGFDTEAFF,TGTGCCAGCAGTTACGGGGGTTTCGACACTGAAGCTTTCTTT
14,-,TRBV4-1,TRBJ2-1,few,CASSQGTAHNEQFF,TGCGCCAGCAGCCAGGGGACTGCCCACAATGAGCAGTTCTTC
17,-,TRBV18,TRBJ1-1,-,CASSPFERVVTNTEAFF,TGTGCCAGCTCCCCCTTTGAGCGGGTGGTAACGAACACTGAAGCTTTCTTT
15,TRBD1,TRBV7-9,TRBJ2-7,-,CASSLLRDRVYEQYF,TGTGCCAGCAGCTTACTCCGGGACAGGGTATACGAGCAGTACTTC
13,-,TRBV18,TRBJ1-5,-,CASSIGEEQPQHF,TGTGCCAGCTCAATAGGGGAGGAACAGCCCCAGCATTTT
13,-,TRBV6-6,TRBJ2-7,once,CASSYSGSYEQYF,TGTGCCAGCAGTTACTCGGGGAGCTACGAGCAGTACTTC
16,TRBD2,TRBV25-1,TRBJ2-3,-,CASSMTSGGLTDTQYF,TGTGCCAGCAGTATGACTAGCGGGGGGCTAACAGATACGCAGTATTTT
19,-,TRBV7-9,TRBJ2-2,once,CASSLGSYGWGRNTGELFF,TGTGCCAGCAGCTTAGGCTCCTATGGGTGGGGCAGGAACACCGGGGAGCTGTTTTTT
17,TRBD2,TRBV7-6,TRBJ2-3,-,CASSEQGLAGEADTQYF,TGTGCCAGCAGCGAACAGGGACTAGCGGGAGAGGCAGATACGCAGTATTTT
13,TRBD1,TRBV11-2,TRBJ2-7,-,CASSSTGSREQYF,TGTGCCAGCAGCTCGACAGGGTCGCGCGAGCAGTACTTC
16,-,TRBV20-1,TRBJ2-7,-,CSASFPHRNGWYEQYF,TGCAGTGCTAGTTTCCCTCACAGGAACGGTTGGTACGAGCAGTACTTC
14,TRBD1,TRBV7-9,TRBJ2-3,few,CASSWQGAGDTQYF,TGTGCCAGCAGCTGGCAGGGGGCAGGAGATACGCAGTATTTT
14,TRBD2,TRBV9,TRBJ2-2,-,CASSPGLATGELFF,TGTGCCAGCAGCCCAGGACTAGCCACCGGGGAGCTGTTTTTT
13,-,TRBV28,TRBJ1-5,-,CASTGDSGQPQHF,TGTGCCAGCACAGGGGATAGCGGGCAGCCCCAGCATTTT
14,-,TRBV4-1,TRBJ1-2,-,CASSQDPEIYGYTF,TGCGCCAGCAGCCAAGATCCCGAGATCTATGGCTACACCTTC
15,-,TRBV28,TRBJ2-3,-,CASTLPGSRLDTQYF,TGTGCCAGCACTCTTCCGGGGAGCCGGCTGGATACGCAGTATTTT
14,-,TRBV9,TRBJ2-1,-,CASSVAGTYNEQFF,TGTGCCAGCAGCGTAGCGGGAACCTACAATGAGCAGTTCTTC
17,-,TRBV6-6,TRBJ2-7,few,CASSRRVIGSGPTEQYF,TGTGCCAGCAGTCGACGAGTAATAGGTAGCGGACCGACCGAGCAGTACTTC
13,TRBD1,TRBV29-1,TRBJ2-3,-,CSSPGQVGDTQYF,TGCAGCTCCCCGGGACAGGTGGGGGATACGCAGTATTTT
14,-,TRBV6-5,TRBJ2-7,-,CAHRRGAGAYEQYF,TGTGCCCACCGTCGGGGGGCGGGAGCCTACGAGCAGTACTTC
20,TRBD2,TRBV5-1,TRBJ2-1,-,CASSATGLAGGPLFPNEQFF,TGCGCCAGCAGCGCAACCGGACTAGCGGGGGGTCCCCTGTTCCCCAATGAGCAGTTCTTC